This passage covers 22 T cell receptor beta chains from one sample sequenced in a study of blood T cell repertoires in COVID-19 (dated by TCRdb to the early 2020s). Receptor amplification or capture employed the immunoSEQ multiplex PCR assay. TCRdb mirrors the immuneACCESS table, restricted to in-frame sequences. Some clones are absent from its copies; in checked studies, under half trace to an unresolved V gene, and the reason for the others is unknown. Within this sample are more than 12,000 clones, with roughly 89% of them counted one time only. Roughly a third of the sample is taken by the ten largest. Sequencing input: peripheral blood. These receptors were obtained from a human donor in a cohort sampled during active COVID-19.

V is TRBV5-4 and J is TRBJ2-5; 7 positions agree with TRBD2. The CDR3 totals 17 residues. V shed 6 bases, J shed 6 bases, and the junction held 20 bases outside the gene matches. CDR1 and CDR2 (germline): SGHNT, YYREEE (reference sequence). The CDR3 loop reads CASNSEGVAGQRKTQYF. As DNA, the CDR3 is TGTGCCAGCAACTCGGAAGGGGTAGCGGGTCAAAGGAAGACCCAGTACTTC.

CDR3 sequence reads: CASSLDRNTIYF. As DNA, the CDR3 is TGTGCCAGCAGCTTAGATAGAAACACCATATATTTT. J is TRBJ1-3 and V is TRBV7-6; D is undetermined. With 1 base removed from V and 5 bases from J, the gap between germline ends came to 3 bases. CDR3 size: 12 residues. The germline V gene encodes CDR1 SGHVS and CDR2 FNYEAQ. Full variable domain (outside the CDR3, taken from reference TRBV7-6 and TRBJ1-3): GAGVSQSPRYKVTKRGQDVALRCDPISGHVSLYWYRQALGQGPEFLTYFNYEAQQDKSGLPNDRFSAERPEGSISTLTIQRTEQRDSAMYRCASSLDRNTIYFGEGSWLTVV.

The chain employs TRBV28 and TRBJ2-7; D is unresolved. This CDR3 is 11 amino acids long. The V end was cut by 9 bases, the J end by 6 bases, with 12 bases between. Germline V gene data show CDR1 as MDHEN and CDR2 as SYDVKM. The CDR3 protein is CASLIDGEQYF. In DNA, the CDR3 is TGTGCCAGTCTGATAGATGGCGAGCAGTACTTC.

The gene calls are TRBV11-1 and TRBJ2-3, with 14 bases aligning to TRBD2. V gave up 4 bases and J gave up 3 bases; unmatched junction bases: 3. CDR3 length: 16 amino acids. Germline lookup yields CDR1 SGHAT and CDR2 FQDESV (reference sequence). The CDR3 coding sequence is TGTGCCAGCAGCTCGGGACTAGCGGGAGAGACAGATACGCAGTATTTT. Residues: CASSSGLAGETDTQYF.

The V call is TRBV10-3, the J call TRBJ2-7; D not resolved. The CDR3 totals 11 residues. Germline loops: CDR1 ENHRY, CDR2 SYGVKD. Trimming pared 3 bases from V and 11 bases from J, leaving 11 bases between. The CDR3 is CAISESGLEYF. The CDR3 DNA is TGTGCCATCAGTGAATCAGGATTGGAGTACTTC.

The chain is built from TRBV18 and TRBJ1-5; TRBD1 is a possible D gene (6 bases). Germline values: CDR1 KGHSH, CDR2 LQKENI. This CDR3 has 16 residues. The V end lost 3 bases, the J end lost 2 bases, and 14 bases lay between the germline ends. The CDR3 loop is CASSPSGVGRNQPQHF. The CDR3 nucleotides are TGTGCCAGCTCACCGTCAGGGGTCGGCCGCAATCAGCCCCAGCATTTT.

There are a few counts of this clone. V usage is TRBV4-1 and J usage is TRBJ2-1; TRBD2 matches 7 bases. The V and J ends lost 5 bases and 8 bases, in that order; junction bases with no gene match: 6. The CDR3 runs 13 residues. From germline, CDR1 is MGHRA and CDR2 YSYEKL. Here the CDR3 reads CASSLSGIHEQFF. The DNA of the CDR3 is TGCGCCAGCAGCTTAAGCGGGATCCATGAGCAGTTCTTC.

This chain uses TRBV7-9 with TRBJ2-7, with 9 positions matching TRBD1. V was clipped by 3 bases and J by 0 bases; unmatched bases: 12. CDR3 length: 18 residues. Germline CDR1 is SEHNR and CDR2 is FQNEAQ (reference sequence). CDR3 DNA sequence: TGTGCCAGCAGCTTCCCCCGTAGACAGGGGGACCACTCCTACGAGCAGTACTTC. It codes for CASSFPRRQGDHSYEQYF.

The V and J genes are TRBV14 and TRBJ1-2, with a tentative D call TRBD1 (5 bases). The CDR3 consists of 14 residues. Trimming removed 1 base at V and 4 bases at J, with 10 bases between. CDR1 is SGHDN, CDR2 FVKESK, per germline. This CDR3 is CASSQGGEPYGYTF. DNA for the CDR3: TGTGCCAGCAGCCAAGGGGGGGAGCCCTATGGCTACACCTTC.

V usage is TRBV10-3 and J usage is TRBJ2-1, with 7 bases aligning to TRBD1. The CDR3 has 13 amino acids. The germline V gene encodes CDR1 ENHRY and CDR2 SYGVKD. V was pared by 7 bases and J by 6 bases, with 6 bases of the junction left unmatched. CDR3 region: CAITEGTVNEQFF. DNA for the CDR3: TGTGCCATCACGGAAGGGACAGTCAATGAGCAGTTCTTC.

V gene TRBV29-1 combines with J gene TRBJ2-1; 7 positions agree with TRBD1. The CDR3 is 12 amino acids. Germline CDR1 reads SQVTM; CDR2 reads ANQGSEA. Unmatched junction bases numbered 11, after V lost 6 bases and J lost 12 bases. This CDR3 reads CSVLTGLGGQFF. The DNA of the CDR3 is TGCAGCGTGTTGACAGGGCTAGGGGGGCAGTTCTTC.

The CDR3 sequence: CASSPRTGGYEQFF. The CDR3 DNA sequence: TGCGCCAGCAGCCCCCGGACAGGGGGCTATGAGCAGTTCTTC. V usage is TRBV4-1 and J usage is TRBJ2-1, with 11 bases fitting TRBD1. Trimming removed 4 bases from V and 8 bases from J; junction bases left unmatched: 4. This CDR3 contains 14 residues. Per germline, CDR1 MGHRA and CDR2 YSYEKL.

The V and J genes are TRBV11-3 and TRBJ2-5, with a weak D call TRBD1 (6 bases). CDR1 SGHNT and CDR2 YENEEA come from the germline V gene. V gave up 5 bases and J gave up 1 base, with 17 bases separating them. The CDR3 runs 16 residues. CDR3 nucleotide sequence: TGTGCCAGCAGCCGACAAGACAGGCGAATCCAAGAGACCCAGTACTTC. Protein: CASSRQDRRIQETQYF. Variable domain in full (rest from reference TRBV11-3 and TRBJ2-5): EAGVVQSPRYKIIEKKQPVAFWCNPISGHNTLYWYLQNLGQGPELLIRYENEEAVDDSQLPKDRFSAERLKGVDSTLKIQPAELGDSAVYLCASSRQDRRIQETQYFGPGTRLLVL.

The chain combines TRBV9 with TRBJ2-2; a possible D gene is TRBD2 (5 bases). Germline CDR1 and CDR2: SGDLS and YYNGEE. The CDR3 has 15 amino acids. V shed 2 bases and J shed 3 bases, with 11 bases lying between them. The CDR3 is CASSVGEGDTGELFF. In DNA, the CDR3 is TGTGCCAGCAGCGTCGGGGAAGGCGACACCGGGGAGCTGTTTTTT. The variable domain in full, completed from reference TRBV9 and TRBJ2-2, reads DSGVTQTPKHLITATGQRVTLRCSPRSGDLSVYWYQQSLDQGLQFLIQYYNGEERAKGNILERFSAQQFPDLHSELNLSSLELGDSALYFCASSVGEGDTGELFFGEGSRLTVL.

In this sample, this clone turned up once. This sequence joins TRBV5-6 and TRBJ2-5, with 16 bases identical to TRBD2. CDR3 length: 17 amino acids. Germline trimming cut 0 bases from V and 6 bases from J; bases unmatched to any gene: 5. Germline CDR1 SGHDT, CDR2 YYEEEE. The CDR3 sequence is CASSLEGTSGGAQTQYF. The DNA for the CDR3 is TGTGCCAGCAGCTTGGAGGGGACTAGCGGGGGGGCACAGACCCAGTACTTC.

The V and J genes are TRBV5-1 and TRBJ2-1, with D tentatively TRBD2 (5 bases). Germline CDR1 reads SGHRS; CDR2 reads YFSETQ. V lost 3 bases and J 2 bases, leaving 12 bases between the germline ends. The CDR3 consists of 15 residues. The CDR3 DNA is TGCGCCAGCAGCTGGCTAAGCGGCCCCTACAATGAGCAGTTCTTC. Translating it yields CASSWLSGPYNEQFF.

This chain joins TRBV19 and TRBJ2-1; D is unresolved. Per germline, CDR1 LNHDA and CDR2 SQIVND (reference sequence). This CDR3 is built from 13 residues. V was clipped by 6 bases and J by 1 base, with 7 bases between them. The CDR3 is CASSPTSYNEQFF. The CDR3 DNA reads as TGTGCCAGTAGCCCCACTTCCTACAATGAGCAGTTCTTC.

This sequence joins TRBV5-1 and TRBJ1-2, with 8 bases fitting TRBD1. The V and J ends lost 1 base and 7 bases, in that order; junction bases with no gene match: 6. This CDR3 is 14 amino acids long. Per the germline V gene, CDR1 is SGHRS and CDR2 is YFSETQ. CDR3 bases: TGCGCCAGCAGCTTGTGGCAGGGGGCGCGTGGCTACACCTTC. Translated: CASSLWQGARGYTF.

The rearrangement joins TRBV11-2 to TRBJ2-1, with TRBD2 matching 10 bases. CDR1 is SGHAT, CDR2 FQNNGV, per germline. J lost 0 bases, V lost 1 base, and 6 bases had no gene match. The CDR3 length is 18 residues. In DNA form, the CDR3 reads TGTGCCAGCAGCTTAGCTGGACTAGCGGCGAGCTCCTACAATGAGCAGTTCTTC. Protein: CASSLAGLAASSYNEQFF.

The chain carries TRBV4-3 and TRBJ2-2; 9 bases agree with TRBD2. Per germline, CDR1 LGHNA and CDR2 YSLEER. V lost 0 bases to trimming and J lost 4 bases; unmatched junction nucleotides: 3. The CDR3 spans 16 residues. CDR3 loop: CASSQDRLAATGELFF. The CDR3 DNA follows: TGCGCCAGCAGCCAAGATCGACTAGCGGCCACCGGGGAGCTGTTTTTT.

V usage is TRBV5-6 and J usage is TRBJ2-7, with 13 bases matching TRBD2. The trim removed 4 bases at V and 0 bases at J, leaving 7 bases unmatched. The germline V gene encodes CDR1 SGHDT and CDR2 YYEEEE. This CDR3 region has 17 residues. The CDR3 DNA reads TGTGCCAGCAGCCTACTCGGGACTAGCGGGACCTCCTACGAGCAGTACTTC. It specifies CASSLLGTSGTSYEQYF.

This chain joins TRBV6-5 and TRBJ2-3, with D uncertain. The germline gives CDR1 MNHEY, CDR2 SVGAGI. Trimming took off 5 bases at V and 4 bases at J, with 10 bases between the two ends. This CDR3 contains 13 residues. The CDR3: CASSQSSPDTQYF. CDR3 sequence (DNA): TGTGCCAGCAGTCAGTCTAGTCCAGATACGCAGTATTTT.